A selection of T cell receptor beta chains follows, all from one sample in a study of PD-1 blockade in classical Hodgkin lymphoma. Only in-frame clones appear in the TCRdb table, and some are missing; sequencing was by immunoSEQ multiplex PCR. The sample has about 97,000 clones, around 80% seen once. The sample consisted of peripheral blood mononuclear cells (PBMCs), taken at baseline. The receptors derive from a human donor with classical Hodgkin lymphoma. Each CDR3 is given with its conserved first and last residue. A D gene is named only where the DNA matches it firmly. Size values are once, few and many counts, or a class for expanded clones, and some rows have none.

D	V	J	size	DNA	CDR3
-	TRBV5-8	TRBJ2-2	-	TGTGCCAGCAGCTTGGTGCTAGGCCTCGGGGAGCTGTTTTTT	CASSLVLGLGELFF
TRBD1	TRBV5-1	TRBJ1-1	-	TGCGCCAGCAGCCCCTCGATCGGGACAGAAGAACCAGCTTTCTTT	CASSPSIGTEEPAFF
-	TRBV19	TRBJ2-1	-	TGTGCCAGTAGTATAGGGGGCAGGGCCTACAATGAGCAGTTCTTC	CASSIGGRAYNEQFF
-	TRBV18	TRBJ1-4	-	TGTGCCAGCTCACAAGACCAGTTATTGGGTGAAAAACTGTTTTTT	CASSQDQLLGEKLFF
-	TRBV7-9	TRBJ2-3	-	TGTGCCAGCAGCTTGGGACACAGCACAGATACGCAGTATTTT	CASSLGHSTDTQYF
-	TRBV14	TRBJ2-3	-	TGTGCCAGCAGCCCAAGGGTGGTTACCGATACGCAGTATTTT	CASSPRVVTDTQYF
TRBD2	TRBV7-9	TRBJ2-5	-	TGTGCCAGCAGCTTACTAGCGGGAGGGCCTGCGGCCCAGTACTTC	CASSLLAGGPAAQYF
TRBD2	TRBV29-1	TRBJ2-1	-	TGCAGCGTTCGGACTAGCGGGAGGGTAACCTACAATGAGCAGTTCTTC	CSVRTSGRVTYNEQFF
TRBD2	TRBV30	TRBJ2-7	-	TGTGCCTGGAGTGAATGGCTAGCGGCATACGAGCAGTACTTC	CAWSEWLAAYEQYF
-	TRBV19	TRBJ1-2	-	TGTGCCAGTAGTGCGGCAGCCCGTCGGACTGGCTACACCTTC	CASSAAARRTGYTF
TRBD2	TRBV7-2	TRBJ2-7	-	TGTGCCAGCAGCTTAGTCATAGCGGGGGAGCAGTACTTC	CASSLVIAGEQYF
-	TRBV6-1	TRBJ1-2	-	TGTGCCAGCAGTGCAGAGACGTGGGCTAACTATGGCTACACCTTC	CASSAETWANYGYTF
TRBD1	TRBV11-2	TRBJ2-2	-	TGTGCCAGCAGCTCCCTCCGGACAGGGAACACCGGGGAGCTGTTTTTT	CASSSLRTGNTGELFF
-	TRBV7-2	TRBJ2-1	-	TGTGCCAGCAGCACTGGACCAGCTTACAATGAGCAGTTCTTC	CASSTGPAYNEQFF
-	TRBV19	TRBJ2-5	-	TGTGCCAGTAGTATAAGGGGCCTTCAAGAGACCCAGTACTTC	CASSIRGLQETQYF
TRBD1	TRBV7-8	TRBJ2-4	few	TGTGCCAGCAGCCCCCGGCAGGGGGACGCCAAAAACATTCAGTACTTC	CASSPRQGDAKNIQYF
-	TRBV29-1	TRBJ1-1	-	TGCAGCGTTCAAAGGGGGGGGGACACTGAAGCTTTCTTT	CSVQRGGDTEAFF
TRBD1	TRBV4-2	TRBJ1-2	few	TGTGCCAGCAGCCAAGATCAGGACAGGGACAACTATGGCTACACCTTC	CASSQDQDRDNYGYTF
TRBD2	TRBV19	TRBJ2-5	-	TGTGCCAGTAGTATAGGGACTAGCTCTGCGGAGACCCAGTACTTC	CASSIGTSSAETQYF
-	TRBV4-1	TRBJ1-5	-	TGCGCCAGCAGCCAATCCGGGACATTGCAGCCCCAGCATTTT	CASSQSGTLQPQHF
TRBD2	TRBV10-2	TRBJ2-7	-	TGCGCCAGCAGCCCCGGGACTAGCGGGAGCTACGAGCAGTACTTC	CASSPGTSGSYEQYF
-	TRBV15	TRBJ1-1	-	TGTGCCACCAGCAGAGAGGGGGGGAGGTTGGTCACTGAAGCTTTCTTT	CATSREGGRLVTEAFF
-	TRBV5-4	TRBJ2-2	-	TGTGCCAGCAGCTTGGCCGGGGGTGAGGAGCTGTTTTTT	CASSLAGGEELFF
-	TRBV7-9	TRBJ2-4	once	TGTGCCACCGGAGGGGGGCCGGACATTCAGTACTTC	CATGGGPDIQYF
TRBD2	TRBV19	TRBJ2-7	-	TGTGCCAGTAGCCTAAGGACTAGCGCGATCTACGAGCAGTACTTC	CASSLRTSAIYEQYF
-	TRBV29-1	TRBJ1-1	-	TGCAGTGCTAGCAATGGGATTGCCACTGAAGCTTTCTTT	CSASNGIATEAFF
-	TRBV7-8	TRBJ2-5	-	TGTGCCAGCAGCCACGCCGAGACAAACGTCAGACAAGAGACCCAGTACTTC	CASSHAETNVRQETQYF
TRBD1	TRBV23-1	TRBJ2-2	-	TGCGCCAGCACCGCAGCCACAGGGGCGAGGAACACCGGGGAGCTGTTTTTT	CASTAATGARNTGELFF
-	TRBV19	TRBJ2-5	-	TGTGCCAGTAGTATTGCCGGATTCCAAGAGACCCAGTACTTC	CASSIAGFQETQYF
TRBD2	TRBV29-1	TRBJ2-3	few	TGCAGCGTTGCCGGGGAGGGAGATACGCAGTATTTT	CSVAGEGDTQYF
TRBD1	TRBV5-1	TRBJ1-5	once	TGCGCCAGCAGCTTGGTTGGACAGGGGGACAATCAGCCCCAGCATTTT	CASSLVGQGDNQPQHF